Listed below are T cell receptor beta chains from one sample, sequenced in a study of T cells in Graves' hyperthyroidism and ophthalmopathy. One entry per CDR3 protein, called by TCRdb with MiXCR from the multiplex PCR reads. The sample contains 600,000 to 900,000 distinct CDR3 sequences, about 15% of which appear only once. The sequencing input was blood. The receptors come from a young man with Graves' hyperthyroidism. The CDR3 runs from the conserved cysteine through the conserved F or W. Fields, in order: clone size, J gene, V gene, CDR3 length, D gene, CDR3 DNA, CDR3 protein. The D gene is left open where the match is weak. Size tells how often a clone was seen (once, few, many) or the class of an expanded clone, and some rows leave it out.

many,TRBJ2-4,TRBV11-3,14,.,TGTGCCAGCAGTCATAGACCCGCTGGAAACATTCAGTACTTC,CASSHRPAGNIQYF
many,TRBJ2-5,TRBV2,15,.,TGTGCCAGCAGCCCGACCGGGAATCCATGGGAGACCCAGTACTTC,CASSPTGNPWETQYF
many,TRBJ1-1,TRBV2,13,TRBD1,TGTGCCAGCAGTGACAGGGGGACTTATGAAGCTTTCTTT,CASSDRGTYEAFF
.,TRBJ2-7,TRBV9,14,.,TGTGCCAGCAGCGTAGGCCCGTCGCGGGACGAGCAGTACTTC,CASSVGPSRDEQYF
many,TRBJ1-5,TRBV28,14,.,TGTGCCAGCAGTTTCGGCAGGGTGGGTCAGCCCCAGCATTTT,CASSFGRVGQPQHF
few,TRBJ2-5,TRBV2,13,.,TGTGCCAGCAAATTTTCAGGGCAAGAGACCCAGTACTTC,CASKFSGQETQYF
.,TRBJ2-2,TRBV14,20,TRBD2,TGTGCCAGCAGCCAAGGTCCGGCTAGCGGGAGACCTCTGAACACCGGGGAGCTGTTTTTT,CASSQGPASGRPLNTGELFF
.,TRBJ2-2,TRBV19,13,.,TGTGCCAGTAGTATGAAGAACACCGGGGAGCTGTTTTTT,CASSMKNTGELFF
few,TRBJ1-1,TRBV4-2,15,TRBD1,TGTGCCAGCAGCCAGGGACAGTTTATGAACACTGAAGCTTTCTTT,CASSQGQFMNTEAFF
few,TRBJ1-1,TRBV12-3/TRBV12-4,13,.,TGTGCCAGCAGTTTTCCGCCCTTTACTGCAGCTTTCTTT,CASSFPPFTAAFF
.,TRBJ1-1,TRBV6-2/TRBV6-3,16,TRBD1,TGTGCCAGCAGTTATGTCAGCGGACAGGCCCCCACTGAAGCTTTCTTT,CASSYVSGQAPTEAFF
.,TRBJ1-4,TRBV2,15,TRBD1,TGTGCCAGCAGTGAAACGGGACAGGGGTCGGGAAAACTGTTTTTT,CASSETGQGSGKLFF
few,TRBJ2-2,TRBV7-9,19,TRBD2,TGTGCCAGCAGCCAACCACGACTAGCGGGAGGGTCAAACACCGGGGAGCTGTTTTTT,CASSQPRLAGGSNTGELFF
.,TRBJ1-1,TRBV19,14,.,TGTGCCAGTAGTATCTTTGGGTTTAACACTGAAGCTTTCTTT,CASSIFGFNTEAFF
many,TRBJ2-1,TRBV29-1,14,TRBD1,TGCAGCGTTGACGGGACAGGGGTGGGCAATGAGCAGTTCTTC,CSVDGTGVGNEQFF
many,TRBJ2-1,TRBV6-2/TRBV6-3,14,TRBD2,TGTGCCAGCAGTCGGAGCGGGGGCAACAATGAGCAGTTCTTC,CASSRSGGNNEQFF
few,TRBJ2-1,TRBV4-1,12,.,TGCGCCAGCAGCCAAGATATGAATGAGCAGTTCTTC,CASSQDMNEQFF
.,TRBJ1-2,TRBV6-2/TRBV6-3,19,.,TGTGCCAGCAGTTACCTTTTACCACAAGACAGCCAACTTCACTATGGCTACACCTTC,CASSYLLPQDSQLHYGYTF
many,TRBJ2-1,TRBV7-9,13,.,TGTGCCAGCAGCTTAGAGGGAGAGAATGAGCAGTTCTTC,CASSLEGENEQFF
many,TRBJ2-1,TRBV20-1,14,.,TGCAGTGCTCCCTTAGGACCCAGCGGCAATGAGCAGTTCTTC,CSAPLGPSGNEQFF
.,TRBJ1-1,TRBV24-1,13,.,TGTGCCACCAGTGAACCGGACACCCTGCGAGCTTTCTTT,CATSEPDTLRAFF
.,TRBJ2-2,TRBV6-5,14,.,TGTACCAGCAGTTACTCCGGAAACACCGGGGAGCTGTTTTTT,CTSSYSGNTGELFF
many,TRBJ2-3,TRBV6-1,14,TRBD1,TGTGCCAGCAGTAAGGACAGGGGGGCAGATACGCAGTATTTT,CASSKDRGADTQYF
.,TRBJ2-5,TRBV7-9,13,.,TGTGCCAGCACCCATCCCCAACAAGAGACCCAGTACTTC,CASTHPQQETQYF
.,TRBJ1-5,TRBV18,13,.,TGTGCCAGCTCACCGGACCAGGGACAGCCCCAGCATTTT,CASSPDQGQPQHF
.,TRBJ2-7,TRBV5-1,14,.,TGCGCCAGCAGAAGTACGGTTACCTCCTACGAGCAGTACTTC,CASRSTVTSYEQYF
many,TRBJ1-5,TRBV2,13,.,TGTGCCAGCAGTGAGGAAGGGAACCAGCCCCAGCATTTT,CASSEEGNQPQHF
many,TRBJ2-5,TRBV28,15,TRBD2,TGTGCCAGCAGTCTCCTAGGACTAGGAAGAGAGACCCAGTACTTC,CASSLLGLGRETQYF
once,TRBJ2-2,TRBV20-1,14,.,TGCAGTGCTAGCGGGCTCACCACAACCGGGGAGCTGTTTTTT,CSASGLTTTGELFF
many,TRBJ2-1,TRBV6-1,15,TRBD2,TGTGCCAGCAGTCTAGCGGGCCGCTCCTACAATGAGCAGTTCTTC,CASSLAGRSYNEQFF
many,TRBJ2-5,TRBV7-2,14,.,TGTGCCAGCAGCCGCCGGGGGCTTGAGAAGACCCAGTACTTC,CASSRRGLEKTQYF
many,TRBJ2-7,TRBV12-3/TRBV12-4,14,.,TGTGCCAGCAGTTTCGCAGGGATATCCTACGAGCAGTACTTC,CASSFAGISYEQYF
few,TRBJ1-1,TRBV5-6,14,.,TGTGCCAGCAGCTTGCTCAGTCCGAACACTGAAGCTTTCTTT,CASSLLSPNTEAFF
many,TRBJ2-3,TRBV27,16,TRBD2,TGTGCCAGCAGTTTAATTTCGGTAGCGGGAGTGGATACGCAGTATTTT,CASSLISVAGVDTQYF
many,TRBJ2-1,TRBV28,17,.,TGTGCCAGCGGTCCCTCAAGGACTAAGCCCCGAGTGTATGAGCAGTTCTTC,CASGPSRTKPRVYEQFF
many,TRBJ2-3,TRBV12-5,12,.,TGTGCTAGTGGTTTCGCGGCAGGGACGCAGTATTTT,CASGFAAGTQYF
many,TRBJ1-1,TRBV27,16,.,TGTGCCAGCAGTATACGGTTCAGGGAAGTTTACACTGAAGCTTTCTTT,CASSIRFREVYTEAFF